This T cell receptor beta chain emerged from a study of OX40 agonist ivuxolimab in advanced cancers. Here immunoSEQ multiplex PCR was the method, and the copy in TCRdb shows in-frame clones only, minus some. The sample records about 53,000 clones, nearly 90% being singletons. V was clipped by 8 bases and J by 4 bases; unmatched bases: 9. Looked up from germline, CDR1 is LNHDA and CDR2 is SQIVND (reference sequence). The CDR3 covers 15 residues. The specimen comprised CD4+ or CD8+ T cells sorted from blood, sampled in a trial of the OX40 agonist ivuxolimab. The chain combines TRBV19 with TRBJ1-1; 11 bases match TRBD1. The receptor was isolated from an adult with an advanced solid tumor such as melanoma, head and neck, liver or kidney cancer. For the CDR3, the DNA is TGTGCCAGTCGATACGGGGACAGGGGGATCACTGAAGCTTTCTTT. This sequence encodes CASRYGDRGITEAFF.